This TCR beta chain derives from a study of prognosis after radiotherapy for stage I lung cancer. Study overall: The radiotherapy was SBRT split into 3 to 5 fractions, giving a biologically effective dose of at least 100 Gy.

Genomic DNA was the source, and TCR beta CDR3 was amplified from it by two-round multiplex PCR. Used in first-round PCR were primers specific to each TRBV and TRBJ gene. TCRdb used MiXCR to reprocess the multiplex PCR reads, holding one entry per CDR3 protein. The repertoire holds around 59,000 distinct CDR3 sequences, less than 30% seen once, with 7.5% in the top ten. Comments on this clonotype: The junction does not match germline at one end; this may be a read error.

Peripheral venous blood was drawn in approximately 6.5-milliliter volumes, with a draw taken at each of two separate time points. The source was PBMCs, collected before or after stereotactic body radiation therapy (not recorded which). The clonotype was recovered from a donor over 45 with non-small cell lung cancer.

Here the CDR3 reads CASTQGLSNRPQHF. The CDR3 region has the DNA TGTGCCAGCACACAGGGGTTGAGCAATCGGCCCCAGCATTTT. This rearrangement joins TRBV6-1 to TRBJ1-5, with TRBD1 matching over 7 bases. Per germline, CDR1 MNHNS and CDR2 SASEGT. The CDR3 is 14 residues long.